One and the same sample provided the 29 T cell receptor beta chains below, sequenced in a study of blood T cell repertoires in COVID-19. Clones were read by immunoSEQ multiplex PCR, and TCRdb kept only the in-frame ones, dropping some. The sample records 45,000 or so clones, over 75% being singletons. The material sequenced was peripheral blood. All receptors come from a human donor in a cohort sampled during active COVID-19.

This clone was observed a single time. This sequence joins TRBV30 and TRBJ2-7; 7 bases line up with TRBD2. Per germline, CDR1 GTSNPN and CDR2 SVGIG (reference sequence). V trimming: 4 bases; J trimming: 6 bases; junction bases outside the gene matches: 12. The CDR3 totals 14 residues. CDR3 bases: TGTGCCTGGATCCCCCCGGGGGGTTCCGCCGAGCAGTACTTC. It translates to CAWIPPGGSAEQYF.

In this sample, this clone turned up a few times. The chain employs TRBV2 and TRBJ2-1; 13 positions match TRBD2. The length of the CDR3 is 16 residues. V dropped 2 bases and J dropped 4; count of bases not matched to a gene: 2. CDR1 SNHLY and CDR2 FYNNEI come from the germline V gene. CDR3 loop: CASSEWTSGSYNEQFF. As DNA, the CDR3 is TGTGCCAGCAGTGAATGGACTAGCGGGAGTTACAATGAGCAGTTCTTC. Full variable domain (rest looked up from reference TRBV2 and TRBJ2-1): EPEVTQTPSHQVTQMGQEVILRCVPISNHLYFYWYRQILGQKVEFLVSFYNNEISEKSEIFDDQFSVERPDGSNFTLKIRSTKLEDSAMYFCASSEWTSGSYNEQFFGPGTRLTVL.

The V gene is TRBV5-5, the J gene TRBJ2-3; D uncertain. The V end was cut by 0 bases, the J end by 1 base, with 6 bases between. This CDR3 has 14 amino acids. CDR1 is SGHKS, CDR2 YYEKEE, per germline (reference sequence). The CDR3 here is CASSLGLRTDTQYF. In DNA, the CDR3 is TGTGCCAGCAGCTTGGGACTGCGCACAGATACGCAGTATTTT. Drawing the rest from reference TRBV5-5 and TRBJ2-3, the complete variable domain is DAGVTQSPTHLIKTRGQQVTLRCSPISGHKSVSWYQQVLGQGPQFIFQYYEKEERGRGNFPDRFSARQFPNYSSELNVNALLLGDSALYLCASSLGLRTDTQYFGPGTRLTVL.

Note on this clone: The DNA is left out, because the CDR3 cannot be placed on it with certainty; the CDR3 is given as TCRdb lists it. This chain connects TRBV19 to TRBJ1-2. Inclusive of both ends, the CDR3 amounts to 13 amino acids. Germline V lookup: CDR1 LNHDA, CDR2 SQIVND (reference sequence). Here the CDR3 reads CASTSVPDYGYTF.

This clone was found many times. The rearrangement uses TRBV3-1 (or the pseudogene TRBV3-2) and TRBJ2-2, with 7 bases identical to TRBD2. This CDR3 region has 16 residues. Trimming cost V 4 bases and J 7 bases; bases outside gene matches: 12. Germline CDR1 reads LGHDT; CDR2 reads YNNKEL (reference sequence). The CDR3 here is CASSPFSAGEGGELFF. CDR3 in DNA: TGTGCCAGCAGCCCCTTTAGTGCGGGAGAAGGCGGGGAGCTGTTTTTT.

The genes are TRBV28 and TRBJ2-1, with D unclear. The germline CDR1 and CDR2 sequences are MDHEN and SYDVKM. CDR3 size: 13 residues. V shed 7 bases and J shed 5 bases, with 12 bases lying between them. CDR3 residues: CASTQEVDNEQFF. The CDR3 bases are TGTGCCAGCACACAAGAGGTCGACAATGAGCAGTTCTTC.

The gene calls are TRBV10-1 and TRBJ2-1, with a weak D call TRBD2 (5 bases). Looked up from germline, CDR1 is WNHNN and CDR2 is SYGVQD (reference sequence). The CDR3 covers 15 residues. The V end was cut by 2 bases, the J end by 7 bases, with 15 bases between. For the CDR3, the DNA is TGCGCCAGCAGTGAGAATAGGTACGGGGAAAATGAGCAGTTCTTC. Translating it yields CASSENRYGENEQFF.

V gene TRBV6-6 combines with J gene TRBJ2-7; D remains ambiguous. CDR1 is MNHNY and CDR2 is SVGAGI in the germline V gene (reference sequence). The ends were cut back, 6 bases at V and 0 bases at J, with 9 bases in the middle. The CDR3 has 13 residues. CDR3 sequence reads: CASRTQFSYEQYF. CDR3 coding DNA: TGTGCCAGCAGGACTCAATTCTCCTACGAGCAGTACTTC.

V is TRBV3-1 (or the pseudogene TRBV3-2) and J is TRBJ2-2, with D perhaps matching TRBD1 (6 bases). Germline CDR1 is LGHDT and CDR2 is YNNKEL (reference sequence). The V gene lost 3 bases and the J gene lost 6 bases, with 14 bases spanning the gap. This CDR3 contains 15 residues. The CDR3 region is CASSHGTSEAGELFF. The CDR3 bases are TGTGCCAGCAGCCACGGGACATCAGAGGCCGGGGAGCTGTTTTTT.

The gene calls are TRBV5-1 and TRBJ2-7; D is ambiguous. This CDR3 contains 15 residues. Germline lookup yields CDR1 SGHRS and CDR2 YFSETQ. The V and J ends lost 6 bases and 0 bases respectively, with 16 bases between them. The CDR3 reads CASTVGSRSSYEQYF. The CDR3 DNA sequence: TGCGCCAGCACTGTCGGGTCTAGGAGCTCCTACGAGCAGTACTTC. The variable domain in full, with the rest retrieved from reference TRBV5-1 and TRBJ2-7, is KAGVTQTPRYLIKTRGQQVTLSCSPISGHRSVSWYQQTPGQGLQFLFEYFSETQRNKGNFPGRFSGRQFSNSRSEMNVSTLELGDSALYLCASTVGSRSSYEQYFGPGTRLTVT.

This chain uses TRBV4-1 with TRBJ1-2; no clear D. The germline gives CDR1 MGHRA, CDR2 YSYEKL. Trimming cost V 1 base and J 8 bases, with 17 bases left between them. This CDR3 has 15 residues. The CDR3 reads CASSQVGGMLGGYTF. The CDR3 DNA sequence: TGCGCCAGCAGCCAAGTCGGAGGGATGCTTGGCGGCTACACCTTC.

V and J are TRBV19 and TRBJ1-2; D remains unclear. From germline, CDR1 is LNHDA and CDR2 SQIVND (reference sequence). Deletions cut 2 bases from V and 0 bases from J, with 10 bases between. There are 15 residues in the CDR3. CDR3 loop: CASSILWAANYGYTF. In DNA, the CDR3 is TGTGCCAGTAGTATACTCTGGGCAGCTAACTATGGCTACACCTTC.

The chain has TRBV24-1 and TRBJ1-5, with D possibly matching TRBD1 (6 bases). The CDR3 extends over 17 amino acids. The germline V and J ends were trimmed by 4 bases and 0 bases, with 15 bases remaining between them. Germline assignment: CDR1 KGHDR and CDR2 SFDVKD. DNA of the CDR3: TGTGCCACCAGTGACCCGACAGGCGACGATAGCAATCAGCCCCAGCATTTT. Its protein is CATSDPTGDDSNQPQHF.

This clone has a single count. The chain uses TRBV4-1 and TRBJ2-7; 11 bases line up with TRBD2. Germline CDR1 is MGHRA and CDR2 is YSYEKL. This CDR3 is built from 18 residues. V lost 4 bases and J lost 0; bases outside the gene matches: 11. In nucleotides, the CDR3 is TGCGCCAGCAGCCCCCGGGGACTAGCGGCCGCATACTCCTACGAGCAGTACTTC. Encoded protein: CASSPRGLAAAYSYEQYF.

The chain recombines TRBV30 with TRBJ2-3; D is uncertain. CDR1 is GTSNPN and CDR2 is SVGIG in the germline V gene (reference sequence). The CDR3 length is 12 residues. Trimming shortened V by 4 bases and J by 1 base, and 6 bases separated the two germline ends. The DNA of the CDR3 is TGTGCCTGGAACAAAGGCACAGATACGCAGTATTTT. Protein: CAWNKGTDTQYF.

This clone was found once. The chain joins TRBV2 to TRBJ2-7, with TRBD1 as a possible D gene (5 bases). CDR1 is SNHLY and CDR2 is FYNNEI in the germline V gene. The CDR3 contains 14 residues. Trimming took 5 bases from V and 3 from J, leaving 14 bases between them. The CDR3 DNA reads as TGTGCCAGCAGTCTTCCTCAGGGTTACTACGAGCAGTACTTC. This sequence encodes CASSLPQGYYEQYF.

In this sample, this clone turned up a few times. The rearrangement joins TRBV29-1 to TRBJ1-2; 7 bases agree with TRBD1. The ends lost 6 bases at V and 4 bases at J; junction bases unmatched: 8. This CDR3 contains 13 residues. Looked up from germline, CDR1 is SQVTM and CDR2 is ANQGSEA. DNA for the CDR3: TGCAGCGTCGTAGGGGACAGACGCTATGGCTACACCTTC. It codes for CSVVGDRRYGYTF.

This rearrangement joins TRBV11-2 to TRBJ2-4; D not resolved. Germline V gene data show CDR1 as SGHAT and CDR2 as FQNNGV. There are 13 residues in the CDR3. Between the trimmed V and J ends, which lost 4 bases and 0 bases, there was a span of 4 bases. CDR3 sequence reads: CASSSLAKNIQYF. DNA of the CDR3: TGTGCCAGCAGCTCCTTAGCCAAAAACATTCAGTACTTC.

This rearrangement joins TRBV12-3 or TRBV12-4 to TRBJ2-3, with D uncertain. The CDR3 contains 12 residues. Trimming removed 5 bases at V and 4 bases at J, with 7 bases between. CDR3 coding DNA: TGTGCCAGCAGTCCCCTATCAGATACGCAGTATTTT. As protein: CASSPLSDTQYF.

The chain links TRBV25-1 to TRBJ1-2; perhaps TRBD1 as D (5 bases). Germline CDR1 MGHDK, CDR2 SYGVNS. The CDR3 covers 15 residues. Trimming left V 3 bases short and J 4 bases short, with 15 bases between. The CDR3 DNA reads as TGTGCCAGCAGTGATACGGGGGAGGTGGCCTATGGCTACACCTTC. Translating gives CASSDTGEVAYGYTF.

This clone was observed a handful of times. The chain is built from TRBV6-1 and TRBJ1-5; D gene unclear. This CDR3 is built from 15 residues. V lost 3 bases and J lost 5, with 14 bases in between. Germline values: CDR1 MNHNS, CDR2 SASEGT. In DNA form, the CDR3 reads TGTGCCAGCAGTGACGCTCCGGGATTGCATCAGCCCCAGCATTTT. Its translation: CASSDAPGLHQPQHF.

The V gene is TRBV6-5, the J gene TRBJ2-7, with TRBD2 matching over 12 bases. Germline CDR1 and CDR2: MNHEY and SVGAGI. With 7 bases clipped from V and 0 bases from J, the junction kept 1 base outside the gene matches. The CDR3 spans 14 residues. For the CDR3, the DNA is TGTGCCAGCATACTAGCGGGAGGCTCCTACGAGCAGTACTTC. Encoded protein: CASILAGGSYEQYF.

The chain combines TRBV19 with TRBJ2-5, with 8 positions matching TRBD1. V dropped 5 bases and J dropped 4; count of bases not matched to a gene: 6. Germline V gene lookup returns CDR1 LNHDA and CDR2 SQIVND (reference sequence). This CDR3 has 14 amino acids. CDR3 nucleotides: TGTGCCAGTAGTCCCGGACAGGGAGGAGAGACCCAGTACTTC. It translates to CASSPGQGGETQYF. Variable domain in full (rest from reference TRBV19 and TRBJ2-5): DGGITQSPKYLFRKEGQNVTLSCEQNLNHDAMYWYRQDPGQGLRLIYYSQIVNDFQKGDIAEGYSVSREKKESFPLTVTSAQKNPTAFYLCASSPGQGGETQYFGPGTRLLVL.

CDR3 residues: CASSLSGGGNEQFF. DNA for the CDR3: TGTGCCAGCAGCTTATCAGGCGGGGGGAATGAGCAGTTCTTC. The chain links TRBV7-9 to TRBJ2-1, with 8 bases fitting TRBD2. Germline loops: CDR1 SEHNR, CDR2 FQNEAQ (reference sequence). J lost 7 bases, V lost 2 bases, and 4 bases had no gene match. This CDR3 region has 14 residues.

The genes are TRBV7-9 and TRBJ2-5; 7 nucleotides line up with TRBD1. Germline CDR1 and CDR2: SEHNR and FQNEAQ (reference sequence). The J segment lost 1 base and the V segment lost 5 bases, leaving 4 bases of the junction unmatched. The CDR3 runs 14 residues. The CDR3: CASSGDSFQETQYF. The CDR3 DNA follows: TGTGCCAGCAGCGGGGACAGCTTCCAAGAGACCCAGTACTTC.

The CDR3 reads CASSEGLAGVGGNIQYF. The CDR3 coding sequence is TGTGCCAGCAGTGAGGGACTAGCGGGAGTGGGGGGAAACATTCAGTACTTC. The chain combines TRBV6-1 with TRBJ2-4; 14 nucleotides match TRBD2. After removal of 3 bases from V and 6 bases from J, the junction contained 7 bases not matched to a gene. CDR1 and CDR2 (germline): MNHNS, SASEGT. The CDR3 is made up of 17 amino acids.

This clone came up once. V and J are TRBV29-1 and TRBJ2-6; TRBD1 matches 9 bases. Per the germline V gene, CDR1 is SQVTM and CDR2 is ANQGSEA. Trimming at V came to 6 bases and at J to 2 bases, leaving 2 bases not matched to a gene. The CDR3 totals 14 residues. This CDR3 is CSVRTGAGANVLTF. The CDR3 DNA is TGCAGCGTAAGGACAGGGGCTGGGGCCAACGTCCTGACTTTC.

The sample holds a few counts of this clone. This chain joins TRBV6-4 and TRBJ2-1, with 9 nucleotides matching TRBD1. V lost 5 bases to trimming and J lost 7 bases; unmatched junction nucleotides: 6. CDR3 length equals 14 residues. Per germline, CDR1 MRHNA and CDR2 SNTAGT. The CDR3 is CASSPGTGSNEQFF. CDR3 sequence (DNA): TGTGCCAGCAGTCCCGGGACAGGGTCTAATGAGCAGTTCTTC.

This rearrangement joins TRBV5-8 to TRBJ2-5; the match to TRBD1 covers 9 bases. Trimming at V came to 4 bases and at J to 2 bases, leaving 3 bases not matched to a gene. Germline lookup yields CDR1 SGHTS and CDR2 YDEGEE. The CDR3 is 14 residues long. CDR3 coding DNA: TGTGCCAGCAGCCCGGGACAGGGACAAGAGACCCAGTACTTC. It is translated as CASSPGQGQETQYF.